Sequencing of this TCR beta chain was carried out in a study of T cell repertoires in cytomegalovirus infection. On the study more broadly: Public signatures in TCR beta pointed to CMV infection and matching HLA type. Study results and limitations: What dominated the ex vivo response were HLA-C-restricted CMV-specific TCR beta clonotypes. Frequencies of public TCR beta families were cumulated, and this identified carriers of CMV plus the relevant HLA.

To note about this clonotype: Its specificity is not known.

One entry per CDR3 protein, called by TCRdb with MiXCR from the reads. The profile shows about 180,000 distinct CDR3 sequences, 13% to 15% of them singletons. Trimming took 3 bases from V and 4 from J, leaving 15 bases between them. The CDR3 totals 15 residues. Germline CDR1 SNHLY, CDR2 FYNNEI. Sequenced material: PBMCs. This chain uses TRBV2 with TRBJ1-1, with D possibly TRBD1 on 5 matching bases. The clonotype was recovered from a human donor in good health (CMV status not recorded). Some clones in this sample may be carry-over from other donors' samples. The CDR3 DNA reads TGTGCCAGCAGTGACCCAGGTGGGGGAGGCACTGAAGCTTTCTTT. Protein product: CASSDPGGGGTEAFF.